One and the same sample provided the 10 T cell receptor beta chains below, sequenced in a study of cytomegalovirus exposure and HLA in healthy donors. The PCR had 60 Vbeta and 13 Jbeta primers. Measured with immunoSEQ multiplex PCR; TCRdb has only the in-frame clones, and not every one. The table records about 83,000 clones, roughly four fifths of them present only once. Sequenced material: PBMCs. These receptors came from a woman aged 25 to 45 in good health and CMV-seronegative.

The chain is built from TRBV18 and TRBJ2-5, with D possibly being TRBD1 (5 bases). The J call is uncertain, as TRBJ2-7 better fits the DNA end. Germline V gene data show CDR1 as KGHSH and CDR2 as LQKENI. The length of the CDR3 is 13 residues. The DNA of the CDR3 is TGTGCCAGCTCTCCAGACAGCCTCTACGAGCAGTACTTC. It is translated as CASSPDSLYEQYF.

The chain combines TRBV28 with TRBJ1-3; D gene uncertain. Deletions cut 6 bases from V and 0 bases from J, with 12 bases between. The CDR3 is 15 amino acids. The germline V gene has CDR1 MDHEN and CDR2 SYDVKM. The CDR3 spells CASRMTGVSGNTIYF. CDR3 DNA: TGTGCCAGCAGAATGACCGGGGTCTCTGGAAACACCATATATTTT.

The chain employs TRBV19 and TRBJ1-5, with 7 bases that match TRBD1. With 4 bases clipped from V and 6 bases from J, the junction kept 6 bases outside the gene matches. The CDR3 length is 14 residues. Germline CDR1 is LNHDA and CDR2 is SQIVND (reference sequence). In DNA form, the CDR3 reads TGTGCCAGTAGTAGGGGACAGTCCGGTCAGCCCCAGCATTTT. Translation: CASSRGQSGQPQHF.

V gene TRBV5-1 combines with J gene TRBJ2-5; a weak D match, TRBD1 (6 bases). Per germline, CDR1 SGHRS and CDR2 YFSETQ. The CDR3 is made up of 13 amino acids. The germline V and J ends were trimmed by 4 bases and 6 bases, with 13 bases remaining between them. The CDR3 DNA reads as TGCGCCAGCAGCCCCGGACAGTTGCAGACCCAGTACTTC. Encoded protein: CASSPGQLQTQYF.

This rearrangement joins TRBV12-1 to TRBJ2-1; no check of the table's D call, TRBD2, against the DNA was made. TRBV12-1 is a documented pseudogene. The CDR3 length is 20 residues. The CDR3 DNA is TGTGCCAGCAGCTTTCCCCGGACTAGCGGGAGAAAGAGGAGGAACAATGAGCAGTTCTTC. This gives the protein CASSFPRTSGRKRRNNEQFF.

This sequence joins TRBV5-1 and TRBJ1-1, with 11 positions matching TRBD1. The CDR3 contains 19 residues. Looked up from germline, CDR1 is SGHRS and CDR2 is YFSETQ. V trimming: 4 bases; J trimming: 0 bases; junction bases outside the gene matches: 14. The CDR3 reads CASSDGTGGYAPLNTEAFF. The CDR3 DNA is TGCGCCAGCAGCGACGGGACAGGGGGTTATGCCCCCTTGAACACTGAAGCTTTCTTT.

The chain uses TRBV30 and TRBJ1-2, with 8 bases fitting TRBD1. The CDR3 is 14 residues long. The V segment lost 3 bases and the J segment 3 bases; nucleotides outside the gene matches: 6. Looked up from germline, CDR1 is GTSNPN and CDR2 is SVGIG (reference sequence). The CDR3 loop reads CAWRRGQDYYGYTF. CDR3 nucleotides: TGTGCCTGGAGGCGGGGACAGGACTACTATGGCTACACCTTC.

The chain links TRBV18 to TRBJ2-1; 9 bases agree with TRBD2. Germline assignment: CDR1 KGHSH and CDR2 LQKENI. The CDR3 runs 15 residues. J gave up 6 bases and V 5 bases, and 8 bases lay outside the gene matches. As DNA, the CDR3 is TGTGCCAGCTCATCGCTAGCGGGACACATCAATGAGCAGTTCTTC. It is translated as CASSSLAGHINEQFF.

CDR3 in DNA: TGTGCCAGCAGCCGGAGCGGGGGCCCAGATACGCAGTATTTT. Its translation: CASSRSGGPDTQYF. The V and J genes are TRBV11-2 and TRBJ2-3; 8 bases map to TRBD2. The CDR3 spans 14 residues. V lost 5 bases and J lost 4; bases outside the gene matches: 5. Germline V gene data show CDR1 as SGHAT and CDR2 as FQNNGV.

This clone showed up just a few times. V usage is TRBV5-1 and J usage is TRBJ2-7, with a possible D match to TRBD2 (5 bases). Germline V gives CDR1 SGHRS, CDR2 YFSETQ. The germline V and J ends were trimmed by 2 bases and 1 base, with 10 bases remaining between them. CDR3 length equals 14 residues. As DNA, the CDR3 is TGCGCCAGCAGCTTATCAAGGACTTCCTACGAGCAGTACTTC. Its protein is CASSLSRTSYEQYF.